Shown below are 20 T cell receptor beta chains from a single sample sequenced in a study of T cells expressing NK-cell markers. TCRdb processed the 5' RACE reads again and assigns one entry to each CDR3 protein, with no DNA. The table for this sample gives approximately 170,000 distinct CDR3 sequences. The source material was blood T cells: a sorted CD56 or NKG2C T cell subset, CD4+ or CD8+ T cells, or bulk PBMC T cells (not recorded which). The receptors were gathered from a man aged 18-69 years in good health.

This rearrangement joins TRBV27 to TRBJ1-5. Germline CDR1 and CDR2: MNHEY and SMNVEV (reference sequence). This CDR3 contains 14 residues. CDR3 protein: CASSLGSQNQPQHF.

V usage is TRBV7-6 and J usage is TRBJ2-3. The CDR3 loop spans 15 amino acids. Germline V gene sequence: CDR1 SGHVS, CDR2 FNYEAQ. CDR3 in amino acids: CASSFRPNEADTQYF.

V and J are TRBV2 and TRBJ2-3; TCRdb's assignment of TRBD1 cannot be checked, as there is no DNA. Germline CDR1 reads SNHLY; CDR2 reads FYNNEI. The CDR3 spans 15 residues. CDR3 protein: CASSDSGGAMDTQYF.

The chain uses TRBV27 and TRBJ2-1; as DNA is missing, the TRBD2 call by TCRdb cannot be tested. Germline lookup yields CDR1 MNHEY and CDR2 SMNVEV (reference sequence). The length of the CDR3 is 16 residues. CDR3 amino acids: CASSLPAGGIPHEQFF.

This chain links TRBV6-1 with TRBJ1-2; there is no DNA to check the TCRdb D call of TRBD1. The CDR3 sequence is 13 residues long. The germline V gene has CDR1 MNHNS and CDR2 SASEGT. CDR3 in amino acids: CASSPRDSGGYTF.

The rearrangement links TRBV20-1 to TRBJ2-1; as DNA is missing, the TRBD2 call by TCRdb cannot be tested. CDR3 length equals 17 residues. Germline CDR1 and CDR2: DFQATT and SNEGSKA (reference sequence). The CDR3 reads CSAMGLAGGVLYNEQFF.

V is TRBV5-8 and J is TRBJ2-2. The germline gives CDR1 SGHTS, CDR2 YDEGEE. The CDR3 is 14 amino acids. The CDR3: CASSLVFATGELFF.

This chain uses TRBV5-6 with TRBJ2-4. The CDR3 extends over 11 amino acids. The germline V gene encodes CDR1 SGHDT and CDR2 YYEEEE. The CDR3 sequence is CASSTSNIQYF. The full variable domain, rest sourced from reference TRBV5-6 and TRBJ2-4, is DAGVTQSPTHLIKTRGQQVTLRCSPKSGHDTVSWYQQALGQGPQFIFQYYEEEERQRGNFPDRFSGHQFPNYSSELNVNALLLGDSALYLCASSTSNIQYFGAGTRLSVL.

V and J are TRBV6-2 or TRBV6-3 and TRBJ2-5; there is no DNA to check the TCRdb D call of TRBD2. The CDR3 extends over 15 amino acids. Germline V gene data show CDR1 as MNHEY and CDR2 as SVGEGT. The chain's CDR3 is CASSLRLAHLETQYF.

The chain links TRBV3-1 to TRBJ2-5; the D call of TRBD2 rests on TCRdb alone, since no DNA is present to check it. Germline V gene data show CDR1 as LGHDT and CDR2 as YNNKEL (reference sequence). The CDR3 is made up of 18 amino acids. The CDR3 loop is CASSPTETSGVKQETQYF.

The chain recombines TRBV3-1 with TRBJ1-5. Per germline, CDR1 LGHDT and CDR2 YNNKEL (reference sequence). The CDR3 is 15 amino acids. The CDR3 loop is CASSQGEGGFQPQHF.

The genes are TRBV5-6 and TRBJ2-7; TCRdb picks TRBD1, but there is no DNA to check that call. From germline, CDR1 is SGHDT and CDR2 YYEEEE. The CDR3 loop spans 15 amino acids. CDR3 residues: CASSPRQGAGHEQYF. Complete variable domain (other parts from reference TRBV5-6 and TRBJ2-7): DAGVTQSPTHLIKTRGQQVTLRCSPKSGHDTVSWYQQALGQGPQFIFQYYEEEERQRGNFPDRFSGHQFPNYSSELNVNALLLGDSALYLCASSPRQGAGHEQYFGPGTRLTVT.

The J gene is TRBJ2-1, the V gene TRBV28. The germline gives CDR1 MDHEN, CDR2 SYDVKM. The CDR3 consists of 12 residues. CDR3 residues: CASSSIRPEQFF.

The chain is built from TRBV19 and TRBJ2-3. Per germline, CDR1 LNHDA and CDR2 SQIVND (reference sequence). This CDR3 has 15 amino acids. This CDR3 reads CASSIDLLATDTQYF. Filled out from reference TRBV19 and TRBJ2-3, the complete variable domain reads DGGITQSPKYLFRKEGQNVTLSCEQNLNHDAMYWYRQDPGQGLRLIYYSQIVNDFQKGDIAEGYSVSREKKESFPLTVTSAQKNPTAFYLCASSIDLLATDTQYFGPGTRLTVL.

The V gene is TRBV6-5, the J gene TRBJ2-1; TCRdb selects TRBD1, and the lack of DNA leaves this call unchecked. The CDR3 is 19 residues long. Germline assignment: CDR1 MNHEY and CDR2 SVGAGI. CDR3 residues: CASSYQRGTAKAGLNEQFF.

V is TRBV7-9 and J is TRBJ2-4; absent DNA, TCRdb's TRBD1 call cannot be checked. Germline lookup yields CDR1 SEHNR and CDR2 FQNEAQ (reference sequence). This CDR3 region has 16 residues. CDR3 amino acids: CASSFGEAGVKNIQYF.

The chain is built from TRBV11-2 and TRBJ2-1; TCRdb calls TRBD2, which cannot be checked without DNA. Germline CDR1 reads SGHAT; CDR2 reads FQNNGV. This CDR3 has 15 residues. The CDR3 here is CASSSGLAGGDEQFF.

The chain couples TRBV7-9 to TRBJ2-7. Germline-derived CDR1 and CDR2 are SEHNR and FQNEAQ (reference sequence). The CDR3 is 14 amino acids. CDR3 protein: CASSLSSIRYEQYF.

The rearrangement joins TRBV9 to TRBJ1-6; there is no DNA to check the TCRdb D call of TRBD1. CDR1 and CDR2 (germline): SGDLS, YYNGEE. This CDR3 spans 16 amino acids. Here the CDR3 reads CASSAEGQANNSPLHF.

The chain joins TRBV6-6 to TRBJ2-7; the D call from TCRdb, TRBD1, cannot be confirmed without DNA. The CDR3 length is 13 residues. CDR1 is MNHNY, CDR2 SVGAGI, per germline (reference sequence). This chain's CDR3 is CASISWGRLEQYF.